A single sample gave rise to the 14 T cell receptor beta chains below, sequenced in a study of naive and memory T cell subsets. An equimolar mix of two oligonucleotides served as the beta constant-region primer for TRBC1 and TRBC2. A single record per CDR3 protein comes from TCRdb applying MiXCR to the UMI-ligation and nested PCR reads. This sample has approximately 27,000 distinct CDR3 sequences, with approximately 11% found just once. Input material: effector memory CD4+ T cells from blood. Sample subset: effector memory, CD45RA- CD27-. The origin of the receptors is a human donor in good health.

The sample holds many counts of this clonotype. V is TRBV12-3 or TRBV12-4 and J is TRBJ2-1; 10 nucleotides align to TRBD1. CDR3 length: 20 residues. Trimming took 7 bases from V and 1 from J; bases not matched to a gene: 19. The CDR3 reads CASNTWPRFGQGGSYNEQFF. Written as DNA, the CDR3 is TGTGCCAGCAATACTTGGCCCCGATTCGGACAGGGGGGTTCCTACAATGAGCAGTTCTTC.

This clonotype was seen at least ten times. This chain links TRBV6-1 with TRBJ2-7; TRBD2 agrees at 10 bases. Germline lookup yields CDR1 MNHNS and CDR2 SASEGT. Unmatched junction bases numbered 1, after V lost 6 bases and J lost 2 bases. This CDR3 is built from 13 residues. In DNA, the CDR3 is TGTGCCAGCAGCACTAGCGGGGCCTACGAGCAGTACTTC. It specifies CASSTSGAYEQYF.

Only a few counts were recorded for this clonotype. The V and J genes are TRBV6-1 and TRBJ1-6; 7 nucleotides match TRBD1. V trimming: 4 bases; J trimming: 4 bases; junction bases outside the gene matches: 1. This CDR3 is built from 14 residues. Germline CDR1 MNHNS, CDR2 SASEGT. The CDR3 nucleotides read TGTGCCAGCAGTGCGGGACAGTATAATTCACCCCTCCACTTT. It encodes CASSAGQYNSPLHF.

This clonotype was detected many times. The chain has TRBV29-1 and TRBJ1-2; TRBD1 might be the D (5 bases). The V end lost 3 bases, the J end lost 8 bases, and 16 bases lay between the germline ends. This CDR3 region has 13 residues. CDR1 and CDR2 from the germline V gene are SQVTM and ANQGSEA. Here the CDR3 DNA reads TGCAGCGTTGAGGTTGTTGGGGGTTTAGGCTACACCTTC. This encodes CSVEVVGGLGYTF.

As for this clonotype: A much larger clone differs from this one at a single base, so this may be a read error. J is TRBJ2-1 and V is TRBV9; D perhaps matches TRBD2 (6 bases). This CDR3 comprises 15 residues. The germline V gene encodes CDR1 SGDLS and CDR2 YYNGEE. This CDR3 is CASGVDQRAFNEQFF. The CDR3 nucleotides read TGTGCCAGCGGCGTTGACCAGCGGGCCTTCAATGAGCAGTTCTTC.

This clonotype has at least ten counts. The V and J genes are TRBV2 and TRBJ1-3; D uncertain. The CDR3 runs to 15 residues. Germline values: CDR1 SNHLY, CDR2 FYNNEI. The V and J ends lost 1 base and 0 bases respectively, with 7 bases between them. In DNA, the CDR3 is TGTGCCAGCAGTGAAGAATACAACTCTGGAAACACCATATATTTT. Its translation: CASSEEYNSGNTIYF.

This clonotype was seen at least ten times. The J gene is TRBJ2-5, the V gene TRBV29-1; maybe TRBD2 (6 bases). Germline CDR1 and CDR2: SQVTM and ANQGSEA. This CDR3 region has 12 residues. V lost 5 bases and J 6 bases, leaving 13 bases between the germline ends. The CDR3 sequence: CSVFEGGKTQYF. In DNA form, the CDR3 reads TGCAGCGTTTTCGAGGGCGGGAAGACCCAGTACTTC.

The V and J genes are TRBV7-2 and TRBJ2-6; TRBD1 matches at 8 bases. The CDR3 is 15 residues long. Unmatched junction bases numbered 4, after V lost 7 bases and J lost 2 bases. The germline CDR1 and CDR2 sequences are SGHTA and FQGNSA. Here the CDR3 reads CASIKDRAGANVLTF. Written as DNA, the CDR3 is TGTGCCAGCATCAAGGACAGGGCTGGGGCCAACGTCCTGACTTTC. Full variable domain (rest looked up from reference TRBV7-2 and TRBJ2-6): GAGVSQSPSNKVTEKGKDVELRCDPISGHTALYWYRQSLGQGLEFLIYFQGNSAPDKSGLPSDRFSAERTGGSVSTLTIQRTQQEDSAVYLCASIKDRAGANVLTFGAGSRLTVL.

The sample holds a few counts of this clonotype. The CDR3 reads CSARGGGHTDTQYF. CDR3 bases: TGCAGTGCTAGAGGGGGGGGACACACAGATACGCAGTATTTT. The rearrangement joins TRBV20-1 to TRBJ2-3; a weak D match, TRBD2 (7 bases). Germline CDR1 DFQATT, CDR2 SNEGSKA (reference sequence). Trimming took 1 base from V and 2 from J, leaving 10 bases between them. The CDR3 is 14 amino acids.

DNA for the CDR3: TGTGCCACGGCAGGCAGGGCCAACTCTGGGGCCAACGTCCTGACTTTC. Protein: CATAGRANSGANVLTF. The chain is built from TRBV24-1 and TRBJ2-6; TRBD1 is a possible D gene (5 bases). V lost 10 bases and J 0 bases, leaving 15 bases between the germline ends. This CDR3 has 16 residues. Germline V gene lookup returns CDR1 KGHDR and CDR2 SFDVKD.

V and J are TRBV4-3 and TRBJ2-4, with 7 positions matching TRBD1. The CDR3 is made up of 15 amino acids. Unmatched junction bases numbered 2, after V lost 3 bases and J lost 0 bases. Looked up from germline, CDR1 is LGHNA and CDR2 is YSLEER. The CDR3: CASSHRTGAKNIQYF. CDR3 in DNA: TGCGCCAGCAGCCATAGGACAGGAGCCAAAAACATTCAGTACTTC.

This clonotype was observed at least ten times. The chain couples TRBV5-1 to TRBJ2-1; 14 bases agree with TRBD2. The CDR3 runs 19 residues. CDR1 SGHRS and CDR2 YFSETQ come from the germline V gene. V lost 3 bases and J lost 4; bases outside the gene matches: 12. CDR3 in amino acids: CASSSQGGLAGDRYNEQFF. CDR3 DNA: TGCGCCAGCAGCTCTCAGGGGGGACTAGCGGGAGACCGGTACAATGAGCAGTTCTTC.

Ten or more counts support this clonotype. The chain joins TRBV20-1 to TRBJ2-7; 7 positions agree with TRBD2. Per the germline V gene, CDR1 is DFQATT and CDR2 is SNEGSKA (reference sequence). The CDR3 runs 12 residues. V gave up 5 bases and J gave up 5 bases; unmatched junction bases: 6. The CDR3 protein is CSAPVGGDEQYF. The DNA of the CDR3 is TGCAGTGCTCCGGTGGGGGGGGACGAGCAGTACTTC.

This clonotype was counted only a few times. This rearrangement joins TRBV30 to TRBJ2-1; 10 nucleotides line up with TRBD2. The germline CDR1 and CDR2 sequences are GTSNPN and SVGIG (reference sequence). The CDR3 sequence is 16 residues long. Losses at the gene ends were 3 bases for V and 0 bases for J; bases not matched to a gene: 5. The CDR3 nucleotides read TGTGCCTGGAGGCCTAGCGGGAGTAGCTCCTACAATGAGCAGTTCTTC. It translates to CAWRPSGSSSYNEQFF.